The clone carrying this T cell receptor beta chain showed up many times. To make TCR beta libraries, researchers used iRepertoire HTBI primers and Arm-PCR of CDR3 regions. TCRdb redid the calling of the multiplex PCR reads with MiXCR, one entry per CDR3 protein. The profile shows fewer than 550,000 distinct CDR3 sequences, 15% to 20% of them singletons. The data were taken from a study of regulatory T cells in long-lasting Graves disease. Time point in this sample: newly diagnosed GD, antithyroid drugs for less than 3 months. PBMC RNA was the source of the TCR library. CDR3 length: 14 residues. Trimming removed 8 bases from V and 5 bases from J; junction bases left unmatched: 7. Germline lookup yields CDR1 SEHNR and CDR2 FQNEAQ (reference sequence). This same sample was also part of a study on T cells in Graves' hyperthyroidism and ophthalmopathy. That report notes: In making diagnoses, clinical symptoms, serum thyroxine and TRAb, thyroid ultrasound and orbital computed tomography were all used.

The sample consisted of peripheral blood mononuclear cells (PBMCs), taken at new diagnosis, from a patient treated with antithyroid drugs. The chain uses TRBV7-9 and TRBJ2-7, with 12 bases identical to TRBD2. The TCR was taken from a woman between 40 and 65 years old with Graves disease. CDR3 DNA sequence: TGTGCCAGCGGACCCCGGACTAGCGGGGACGAGCAGTACTTC. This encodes CASGPRTSGDEQYF.